This T cell receptor beta chain was identified in a study of OX40 agonist ivuxolimab in advanced cancers. Study-level information: Mean age roughly 65 years, range about 20 to 85; 82.7% male. Earlier anti-PD-1, anti-PD-L1 or anti-CTLA-4 therapy was permitted; 35% to 50% had received some. Partial responses were observed in three patients, of whom one had hepatocellular carcinoma and two had cutaneous melanoma. Findings and limits, study-wide: Circulating CD4+ and CD8+ T cells showed clonal expansion by week 6 at 0.1 to 3.0 mg/kg.

Assay: immunoSEQ multiplex PCR; the TCRdb copy retains only in-frame clones and omits some. The sample yields about 31,000 clones, 85% to 95% seen once. As regards this clone: Antigen specificity is unknown.

This CDR3 comprises 13 residues. Germline assignment: CDR1 SGHAT and CDR2 FQNNGV. Trimming took off 1 base at V and 4 bases at J, with 8 bases between the two ends. The source is an adult with an advanced solid tumor such as melanoma, head and neck, liver or kidney cancer. This chain links TRBV11-2 with TRBJ2-7; the D gene could be TRBD1 or TRBD2 (5 bases each). Material: CD4+ or CD8+ T cells sorted from blood, obtained in a trial of the OX40 agonist ivuxolimab. The CDR3, as DNA: TGTGCCAGCAGCTTAGGATGGGGGTACGAGCAGTACTTC. It is translated as CASSLGWGYEQYF.